This T cell receptor beta chain is from a study of blood T cell repertoires in COVID-19. Across the whole study: Researchers got acute and convalescent COVID-19 samples from the United States, Italy and Spain. From T cells, B-cell-depleted T cells, or PBMCs came the material, which was cDNA or gDNA.

Authors' processing steps: Amplifying reference gene primers gave estimates of nucleated cell counts. Only in-frame clones appear in the TCRdb table, and some are missing; sequencing was by immunoSEQ multiplex PCR. The DNA was the basis for D and trimming; V, J and clone size are from that table. In the table there are some 180,000 clones, 70% to 90% of which are singletons. Germline CDR1 reads SGHTA; CDR2 reads FQGNSA. This CDR3 has 15 amino acids. J was trimmed by 8 bases and V by 1 base; bases with no gene match: 3. Sequenced input: peripheral blood. The chain couples TRBV7-2 to TRBJ1-4, with 11 positions matching TRBD1. This TCR came from a man aged 55-75 years with active or convalescent COVID-19. CDR3 nucleotides: TGTGCCAGCAGCTTAGTAGGGACAGGGGGGGAAAAACTGTTTTTT. This codes for CASSLVGTGGEKLFF.